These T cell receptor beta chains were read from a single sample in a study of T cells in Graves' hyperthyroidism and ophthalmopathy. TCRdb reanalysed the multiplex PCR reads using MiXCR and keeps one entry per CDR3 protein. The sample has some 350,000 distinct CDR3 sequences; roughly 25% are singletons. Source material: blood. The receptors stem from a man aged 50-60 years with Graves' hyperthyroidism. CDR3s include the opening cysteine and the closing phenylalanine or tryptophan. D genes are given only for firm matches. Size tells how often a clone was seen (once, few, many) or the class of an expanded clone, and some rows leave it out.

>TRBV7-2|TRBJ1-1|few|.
TGTGCCAGCAGCTCCCCCCTTTTTGAAGCTTTCTTT
CASSSPLFEAFF
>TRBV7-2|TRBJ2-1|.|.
TGTGCCAGCAGCTTAGGCAGATCCTTGCATGAGCAGTTCTTC
CASSLGRSLHEQFF
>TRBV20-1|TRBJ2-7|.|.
TGCAGTGCTAGCGATCCCCGGAGCGCCCACTACGAGCAGTACTTC
CSASDPRSAHYEQYF
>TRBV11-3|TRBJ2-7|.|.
TGTGCCAGCAGCCAACGTACCTCCTACGAGCAGTACTTC
CASSQRTSYEQYF
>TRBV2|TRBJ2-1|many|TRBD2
TGTGCCAGTGCTGGAGGGGCTAGCGGTGACAATGAGCAGTTCTTC
CASAGGASGDNEQFF
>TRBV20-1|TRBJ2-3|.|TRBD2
TGCAGTGCGGATAGCGGGAGAAGCACAGATACGCAGTATTTT
CSADSGRSTDTQYF
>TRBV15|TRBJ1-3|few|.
TGTGCCACCAGCAGAGATCCCAGGGATCCAAGCTCTGGAAACACCATATATTTT
CATSRDPRDPSSGNTIYF
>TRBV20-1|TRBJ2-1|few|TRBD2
TGCAGTGCCTCGACTAGCGGGAGAGGTCCGGGTGGCAATGAGCAGTTCTTC
CSASTSGRGPGGNEQFF
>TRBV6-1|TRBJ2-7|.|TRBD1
TGTGCCAGCAGTGAAGCGGGACAGCAGTACTACGAGCAGTACTTC
CASSEAGQQYYEQYF
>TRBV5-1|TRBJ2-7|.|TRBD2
TGCGCCAGCAGCCTTCGACTAGCGGGAGGGCCGGAGCAGTACTTC
CASSLRLAGGPEQYF
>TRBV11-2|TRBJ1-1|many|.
TGTGCCAGCAGCTTAGGCCTAGGTGCTTTCTTT
CASSLGLGAFF
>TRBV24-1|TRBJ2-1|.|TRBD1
TGTGCCACCAGTGATTTGGGGACAGCCTACAATGAGCAGTTCTTC
CATSDLGTAYNEQFF
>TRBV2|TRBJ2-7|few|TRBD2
TGTGCCAGCAGTGAATTTCTAGCGGGTAGCTACGAGCAGTACTTC
CASSEFLAGSYEQYF
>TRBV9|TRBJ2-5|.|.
TGTGCCAGCAGCGTAGGAGGGGGGCTAATGGCCCAGTACTTC
CASSVGGGLMAQYF
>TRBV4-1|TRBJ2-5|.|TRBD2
TGCGCCAGCAGCCAAGAGAGGCGGACTAGCGGACAAGAGACCCAGTACTTC
CASSQERRTSGQETQYF
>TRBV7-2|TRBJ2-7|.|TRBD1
TGTGCCAGCAGCTGGGCAGGGGGCTACGAGCAGTACTTC
CASSWAGGYEQYF